This T cell receptor beta chain comes out of a study of post-analysis software for immune sequencing data. The CDR3 contains 15 residues. The V end lost 0 bases, the J end lost 2 bases, and 9 bases lay between the germline ends. CDR1 is LNHNV and CDR2 is YYDKDF in the germline V gene (reference sequence). In the case of this clonotype: The antigen is not known.

cDNA libraries of TCR beta carried unique molecular identifiers. TCRdb fed the PCR reads into MiXCR, producing one record per CDR3 protein. The table has 650,000 to 900,000 distinct CDR3 sequences, 46% seen once. The study, taken as a whole, reports: Five TRBV segments were significantly more frequent in patients than in controls. TRBV5-6, TRBV5-1 and TRBV20-1 were among these segments.

The chain links TRBV15 to TRBJ2-3; D possibly corresponds to TRBD2 (6 bases). The sequencing input was blood. The source is a girl between 10 and 17 years old with multiple sclerosis. The CDR3 nucleotides read TGTGCCACCAGCAGAGAGGGGCGGGACACAGATACGCAGTATTTT. Its translation: CATSREGRDTDTQYF. The complete variable domain, with remaining parts taken from reference TRBV15 and TRBJ2-3, reads DAMVIQNPRYQVTQFGKPVTLSCSQTLNHNVMYWYQQKSSQAPKLLFHYYDKDFNNEADTPDNFQSRRPNTSFCFLDIRSPGLGDTAMYLCATSREGRDTDTQYFGPGTRLTVL.